This T cell receptor (beta chain) comes out of a study of shared clonotypes between healthy human individuals. This clone was seen a single time. What it binds is not known. The CDR3 consists of 14 residues. Germline CDR1 SGHRS, CDR2 YFSETQ. J lost 8 bases, V lost 4 bases, and 7 bases had no gene match. Authors' analysis steps: Junction-only sequences without quality scores were provided by ImmunoSEQ, so filtering was different. Profiling relied on immunoSEQ multiplex PCR, and the TCRdb table lists in-frame clones only, not all of them. That table furnishes V, J and clone size, whereas the DNA furnished D and trimming. The data show about 2.3 million clones, around 92% seen once. Findings and caveats of the study: Generally, naive subsets came out with larger estimated richness than memory subsets. Donors were few, which limited the genetic and exposure-history diversity represented.

The material sequenced was naive CD4+ T cells from PBMCs. The subset here: CD45RA+ positively selected. This chain uses TRBV5-1 with TRBJ1-4, with 8 nucleotides matching TRBD1. The TCR was taken from a man between 18 and 29 years old in good health. Some clones in this sample may be carry-over from other donors' samples. The CDR3 sequence is CASSDAGGGEKLFF. CDR3 nucleotides: TGCGCCAGCAGCGACGCAGGGGGCGGCGAAAAACTGTTTTTT.